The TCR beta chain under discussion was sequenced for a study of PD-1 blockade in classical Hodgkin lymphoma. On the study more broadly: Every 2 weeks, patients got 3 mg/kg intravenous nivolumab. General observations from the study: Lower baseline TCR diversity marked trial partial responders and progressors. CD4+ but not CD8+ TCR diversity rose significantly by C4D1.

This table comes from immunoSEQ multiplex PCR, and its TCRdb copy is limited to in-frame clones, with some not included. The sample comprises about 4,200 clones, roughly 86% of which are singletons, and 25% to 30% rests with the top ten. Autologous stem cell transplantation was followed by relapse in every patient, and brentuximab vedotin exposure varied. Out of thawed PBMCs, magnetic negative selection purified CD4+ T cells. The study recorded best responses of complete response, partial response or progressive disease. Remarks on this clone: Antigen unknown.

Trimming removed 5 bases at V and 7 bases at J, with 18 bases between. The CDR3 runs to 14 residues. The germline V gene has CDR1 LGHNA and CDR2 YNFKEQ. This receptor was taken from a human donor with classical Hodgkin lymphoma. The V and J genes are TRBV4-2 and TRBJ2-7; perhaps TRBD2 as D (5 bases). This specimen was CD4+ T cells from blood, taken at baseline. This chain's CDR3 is CASSLEAANREQYF. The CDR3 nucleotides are TGTGCCAGCAGCTTGGAGGCAGCTAATAGGGAGCAGTACTTC.